The 22 T cell receptor beta chains reported below all come from one sample, sequenced in a study of CD8 T cells in ankylosing spondylitis (dated 2017 in TCRdb). The library was obtained by 5' RACE. The instrument given in TCRdb is Illumina HiSeq 2500. TCRdb itself trimmed the public reads at Q25 with fastp, ran MiXCR and retained productive beta chains. Rows merge per CDR3 protein into single entries with the most common DNA and genes. A total of 350,000 or so distinct CDR3 sequences appear in this sample, approximately 10% of them only once. 9.1% of the sample is taken by the ten largest. Sequences were obtained from blood, either unsorted or a sorted T cell fraction (not recorded which). All receptors come from a female donor with ankylosing spondylitis or in good health (not recorded which).

This clonotype was detected ten times or more. This sequence joins TRBV20-1 and TRBJ2-4, with TRBD1 matching 7 bases. Per germline, CDR1 DFQATT and CDR2 SNEGSKA (reference sequence). The CDR3 covers 14 residues. Unmatched junction bases numbered 11, after V lost 6 bases and J lost 6 bases. This chain's CDR3 is CSASPGTDGNIQYF. In DNA form, the CDR3 reads TGCAGTGCCAGCCCCGGGACAGACGGAAACATTCAGTACTTC.

CDR3 DNA: TGTGCCAGCAGTCCCCCCGGGGAGGAAGAGACCCAGTACTTC. Translation: CASSPPGEEETQYF. This chain uses TRBV28 with TRBJ2-5; TRBD2 is a possible D gene (6 bases). The germline CDR1 and CDR2 sequences are MDHEN and SYDVKM. Deletions cut 5 bases from V and 3 bases from J, with 13 bases between. The CDR3 is made up of 14 amino acids.

The chain employs TRBV12-3 or TRBV12-4 and TRBJ2-5; TRBD2 might be the D (5 bases). The CDR3 runs 13 residues. The CDR3 reads CARPREHQETQYF. The CDR3 DNA is TGTGCTAGACCTCGGGAACACCAAGAGACCCAGTACTTC.

A few counts support this clonotype. This chain connects TRBV5-3 to TRBJ2-7; possible D gene TRBD2, 5 bases. Being an ORF, TRBV5-3 has a function that is uncertain. The CDR3 runs 17 residues. V was shortened by 2 bases and J by 0 bases, with 18 bases between the two germline ends. CDR3 residues: CARSLLPRGSPSYEQYF. The CDR3 nucleotides read TGTGCCAGAAGCTTATTACCTCGGGGAAGTCCCTCCTACGAGCAGTACTTC.

This clonotype was seen many times. V is TRBV12-3 or TRBV12-4 and J is TRBJ2-2; tentatively, D is TRBD1 (5 bases). This CDR3 is 13 amino acids long. The V end was cut by 5 bases, the J end by 6 bases, with 10 bases between. The CDR3 coding sequence is TGTGCCAGCAGTCAGACCAGGGCCGGGGAGCTGTTTTTT. Protein product: CASSQTRAGELFF.

The chain is built from TRBV14 and TRBJ1-1, with D possibly TRBD1 on 6 matching bases. Germline CDR1 and CDR2: SGHDN and FVKESK. V was shortened by 0 bases and J by 5 bases, with 7 bases between the two germline ends. This CDR3 comprises 13 residues. The CDR3 sequence: CASSQDRGTEAFF. The DNA of the CDR3 is TGTGCCAGCAGCCAAGATAGGGGGACTGAAGCTTTCTTT. The full variable domain, completed using reference TRBV14 and TRBJ1-1, is EAGVTQFPSHSVIEKGQTVTLRCDPISGHDNLYWYRRVMGKEIKFLLHFVKESKQDESGMPNNRFLAERTGGTYSTLKVQPAELEDSGVYFCASSQDRGTEAFFGQGTRLTVV.

This clonotype was detected only a few times. The J gene is TRBJ2-3, the V gene TRBV2; D may correspond to TRBD1 or TRBD2 (7 bases each). Germline values: CDR1 SNHLY, CDR2 FYNNEI. V dropped 7 bases and J dropped 4 bases, with 18 bases sitting between them. This CDR3 has 15 amino acids. CDR3: CASTLDREGSDTQYF. The CDR3, as DNA: TGTGCCAGCACCTTAGACAGGGAGGGGTCAGATACGCAGTATTTT.

The rearrangement uses TRBV7-9 and TRBJ2-5, with D tentatively TRBD1 (6 bases). CDR3 length equals 17 residues. The germline V gene encodes CDR1 SEHNR and CDR2 FQNEAQ (reference sequence). Trimming removed 5 bases at V and 4 bases at J, with 23 bases between. CDR3 region: CASSLKLSNTGIETQYF. The CDR3 DNA is TGTGCCAGCAGCCTCAAACTGTCAAACACAGGGATAGAGACCCAGTACTTC.

To note about this clonotype: One base away lies a much larger clone, so this may be a sequencing read error. This rearrangement joins TRBV20-1 to TRBJ2-1; D possibly corresponds to TRBD1 (8 bases). This CDR3 has 15 residues. CDR1 and CDR2 from the germline V gene are DFQATT and SNEGSKA (reference sequence). This CDR3 is CSASRTGGLYNEQSF. CDR3 nucleotides: TGCAGTGCTAGCCGAACAGGGGGACTATACAATGAGCAGTCCTTC.

This clonotype was counted at least ten times. J is TRBJ2-3 and V is TRBV5-1; 9 bases line up with TRBD1. There are 15 residues in the CDR3. CDR1 is SGHRS, CDR2 YFSETQ, per germline. V shed 4 bases and J 6 bases; nucleotides not matched to a gene: 9. The chain's CDR3 is CASSPTTGGRDTQYF. The CDR3 bases are TGCGCCAGCAGCCCCACGACAGGGGGAAGGGATACGCAGTATTTT.

As for this clonotype: Being one base from a much bigger clone, this may be a read error. The CDR3, as DNA: TGTGCCACCACTCCCACTTGCGCTGAGCAGTTCTTC. Its protein is CATTPTCAEQFF. The chain couples TRBV12-3 or TRBV12-4 to TRBJ2-1; no firm D call. The CDR3 extends over 12 amino acids. Trimming pared 10 bases from V and 9 bases from J, leaving 16 bases between.

This clonotype was found many times. V is TRBV20-1 and J is TRBJ2-5; D is uncertain. The CDR3 runs 13 residues. The germline V gene encodes CDR1 DFQATT and CDR2 SNEGSKA (reference sequence). Trimming pared 1 base from V and 5 bases from J, leaving 11 bases between. The CDR3 coding sequence is TGCAGTGCTAGAGTAGTGGGTACGGAGACCCAGTACTTC. It translates to CSARVVGTETQYF.

This clonotype has at least ten counts. The genes are TRBV5-1 and TRBJ1-6; no definite D call. V lost 0 bases to trimming and J lost 9 bases, with 10 bases between them. CDR3 size: 14 residues. Germline V lookup: CDR1 SGHRS, CDR2 YFSETQ. The DNA for the CDR3 is TGCGCCAGCAGCTTGGGGAGCCAGCCTTCACCCCTCCACTTT. Translated: CASSLGSQPSPLHF.

This clonotype came up many times. This chain links TRBV29-1 with TRBJ2-5; D not certain. This CDR3 contains 10 residues. Trimming cost V 4 bases and J 4 bases, with 4 bases left between them. CDR1 SQVTM and CDR2 ANQGSEA come from the germline V gene. CDR3 nucleotide sequence: TGCAGCGTTGTCGGAGAGACCCAGTACTTC. This encodes CSVVGETQYF.

This clonotype was found many times. V is TRBV5-1 and J is TRBJ2-7, with D perhaps TRBD2 (5 bases). V was clipped by 3 bases and J by 6 bases, with 13 bases between them. Germline V gene sequence: CDR1 SGHRS, CDR2 YFSETQ. The length of the CDR3 is 13 residues. The CDR3 DNA is TGCGCCAGCAGCTACCAGGATACTAGCGAGCAGTACTTC. This translates into CASSYQDTSEQYF. Together with reference TRBV5-1 and TRBJ2-7, the CDR3 gives the full variable domain: KAGVTQTPRYLIKTRGQQVTLSCSPISGHRSVSWYQQTPGQGLQFLFEYFSETQRNKGNFPGRFSGRQFSNSRSEMNVSTLELGDSALYLCASSYQDTSEQYFGPGTRLTVT.

This clonotype was found many times. The gene calls are TRBV20-1 and TRBJ2-1; the D is unclear. CDR3 size: 14 residues. CDR1 and CDR2 from the germline V gene are DFQATT and SNEGSKA (reference sequence). With 6 bases removed from V and 10 bases from J, the gap between germline ends came to 22 bases. The CDR3 DNA sequence: TGCAGTGCCAGCCTCGAACCACCTCTTCGGGAGCAGTTCTTC. It codes for CSASLEPPLREQFF.

This clonotype was found many times. The chain combines TRBV7-8 with TRBJ2-5; TRBD1 is a possible D gene (6 bases). V was trimmed by 3 bases and J by 0 bases, leaving 11 bases between them. In germline, CDR1 is SGHVS, CDR2 FQNEAQ. The CDR3 totals 15 residues. CDR3: CASSFGGFYQETQYF. The CDR3 DNA sequence: TGTGCCAGCAGCTTTGGGGGCTTCTACCAAGAGACCCAGTACTTC.

This clonotype was seen repeatedly, ten times or more. J is TRBJ2-1 and V is TRBV7-8, with D perhaps matching TRBD1 or TRBD2 (5 bases each). Trimming took 1 base from V and 5 from J, leaving 15 bases between them. The germline V gene has CDR1 SGHVS and CDR2 FQNEAQ. The CDR3 is 16 amino acids. CDR3 nucleotides: TGTGCCAGCAGCTTAGGGTCAGGGTTGGGACACAATGAGCAGTTCTTC. Its translation: CASSLGSGLGHNEQFF.

Ten or more counts support this clonotype. The genes are TRBV11-2 and TRBJ1-1; D gene ambiguous. The germline V gene has CDR1 SGHAT and CDR2 FQNNGV. This CDR3 is 14 amino acids long. V was clipped by 5 bases and J by 6 bases, with 16 bases between them. The CDR3 sequence: CASSPPVTWAEAFF. CDR3 nucleotides: TGTGCCAGCAGCCCTCCGGTTACTTGGGCTGAAGCTTTCTTT.

This clonotype was observed many times. The chain has TRBV27 and TRBJ2-1; D is undetermined. The V end lost 5 bases, the J end lost 7 bases, and 21 bases lay between the germline ends. CDR1 and CDR2 (germline): MNHEY, SMNVEV (reference sequence). The CDR3 covers 16 residues. DNA for the CDR3: TGTGCCAGCAGTCCCGTGGTCGGGTGGTTTGCAAATGAGCAGTTCTTC. Its protein is CASSPVVGWFANEQFF.

The J gene is TRBJ2-7, the V gene TRBV6-2 or TRBV6-3; TRBD1 agrees at 7 bases. Germline CDR1 MNHEY, CDR2 SVGEGT. Trimming took 5 bases from V and 5 from J; bases not matched to a gene: 9. The CDR3 is 14 amino acids. CDR3 DNA sequence: TGTGCCAGCAGTCAACAGGGGCTCCGCCACGAGCAGTACTTC. Its protein is CASSQQGLRHEQYF.

This clonotype was seen ten or more times. The rearrangement links TRBV20-1 to TRBJ2-1; TRBD1 matches 9 bases. The CDR3 extends over 14 amino acids. The ends lost 4 bases at V and 6 bases at J; junction bases unmatched: 7. Germline V CDR1 and CDR2: DFQATT, SNEGSKA (reference sequence). The CDR3 sequence is CSATRQGGINEQFF. CDR3 DNA: TGCAGTGCTACCCGACAGGGGGGAATCAATGAGCAGTTCTTC.